This T cell receptor (beta chain) is from a study of T cell responses to AZD1222 COVID-19 vaccine. Germline-derived CDR1 and CDR2 are WSHSY and SAAADI. The CDR3 extends over 12 amino acids. Deletions cut 2 bases from V and 4 bases from J, with 2 bases between. This clone has only a few counts. This table comes from immunoSEQ multiplex PCR, and its TCRdb copy is limited to in-frame clones, with some not included. The data show about 59,000 clones, approximately 92% seen once. This receptor was identified in an adult who received the AZD1222 COVID-19 vaccine. Material: peripheral blood, obtained 28 days after the second AZD1222 dose. This sequence joins TRBV10-2 and TRBJ1-4; D gene uncertain. CDR3 DNA: TGCGCCAGCAGTGAGCTTAATGAAAAACTGTTTTTT. This encodes CASSELNEKLFF.